A single sample is the source of the 29 T cell receptor beta chains below, sequenced in a study of blood T cells in healthy people across ages. The authors ran a second PCR of about 6 to 11 cycles using a sample-barcoded 5' primer and a J-beta primer mix. Using its own MiXCR run on the 5' RACE reads, TCRdb lists one record per CDR3 protein. The sample carries roughly 680,000 distinct CDR3 sequences, 20% to 25% recorded once. The sample comprised blood. The receptors shown here come from a man aged 65 to 85 in good health.

This chain connects TRBV6-5 to TRBJ1-6; possible D gene TRBD1, 5 bases. V shed 5 bases and J shed 7 bases, with 9 bases lying between them. Germline V gives CDR1 MNHEY, CDR2 SVGAGI. CDR3 length: 13 amino acids. CDR3: CASSRRGNSPLHF. The DNA for the CDR3 is TGTGCCAGCAGTCGTAGGGGCAATTCACCCCTCCACTTT.

This clonotype was recorded many times. The chain uses TRBV10-3 and TRBJ2-3; D not certain. Deletions cut 0 bases from V and 4 bases from J, with 11 bases between. CDR1 is ENHRY and CDR2 is SYGVKD in the germline V gene. The CDR3 is 15 residues long. The CDR3 region has the DNA TGTGCCATCAGTGAGTCCCCAGGTGGGGCAGATACGCAGTATTTT. Translation: CAISESPGGADTQYF.

The rearrangement links TRBV7-6 to TRBJ1-2, with a possible D match to TRBD1 (6 bases). Trimming removed 4 bases from V and 7 bases from J, with 16 bases in between. The CDR3 is 14 amino acids. The germline gives CDR1 SGHVS, CDR2 FNYEAQ. The CDR3, as DNA: TGTGCCAGCAGCTCGTTTGACCGCAGGGGTGGCTACACCTTC. It yields the protein CASSSFDRRGGYTF.

The chain combines TRBV5-1 with TRBJ2-3; 7 bases are a match to TRBD1. Germline-derived CDR1 and CDR2 are SGHRS and YFSETQ. CDR3 length: 16 amino acids. After removal of 0 bases from V and 2 bases from J, the junction contained 6 bases not matched to a gene. This CDR3 reads CASSLDPGQTTDTQYF. The CDR3 nucleotides are TGCGCCAGCAGCTTGGATCCGGGACAGACCACAGATACGCAGTATTTT.

The chain recombines TRBV5-1 with TRBJ1-2, with D tentatively TRBD1 (5 bases). Germline V gives CDR1 SGHRS, CDR2 YFSETQ. CDR3 length: 14 amino acids. Trimming cost V 0 bases and J 7 bases, with 13 bases left between them. The CDR3 sequence is CASSLDTGTGGYTF. In DNA, the CDR3 is TGCGCCAGCAGCTTGGATACCGGGACGGGTGGCTACACCTTC.

This clonotype has a count of ten or more. This chain uses TRBV6-2 or TRBV6-3 with TRBJ2-3; TRBD2 might be the D (6 bases). V lost 4 bases and J lost 4, with 12 bases in between. The CDR3 length is 14 residues. Germline lookup yields CDR1 MNHEY and CDR2 SVGEGT. The CDR3 loop reads CASSSSGASDTQYF. DNA of the CDR3: TGTGCCAGCAGTTCATCGGGAGCCTCAGATACGCAGTATTTT.

This chain links TRBV6-6 with TRBJ2-7, with D unclear. Looked up from germline, CDR1 is MNHNY and CDR2 is SVGAGI (reference sequence). V shed 2 bases and J shed 2 bases, with 7 bases lying between them. The CDR3 sequence is 13 residues long. The CDR3 DNA reads TGTGCCAGCAGTTACCGACTGGCCTACGAGCAGTACTTC. This gives the protein CASSYRLAYEQYF.

The V gene is TRBV20-1, the J gene TRBJ2-3; TRBD2 is a possible D gene (6 bases). The germline gives CDR1 DFQATT, CDR2 SNEGSKA (reference sequence). Trimming left V 8 bases short and J 1 base short, with 25 bases between. The CDR3 has 17 residues. The CDR3 here is CSPLPANGRSRTDTQYF. CDR3 nucleotide sequence: TGCAGTCCCCTACCTGCTAACGGGAGATCTCGCACAGATACGCAGTATTTT.

This clonotype was seen a few times. This chain joins TRBV6-1 and TRBJ1-4; weak D call: TRBD1 (6 bases). The CDR3 is 15 amino acids. CDR1 and CDR2 from the germline V gene are MNHNS and SASEGT. V lost 1 base and J 7 bases, leaving 13 bases between the germline ends. The CDR3 DNA reads TGTGCCAGCAGTGAAGATGGGGGGCGACCTGAAAAACTGTTTTTT. Its protein is CASSEDGGRPEKLFF.

There are a few counts of this clonotype. The CDR3 reads CASSQGTSGRVGETQYF. In DNA form, the CDR3 reads TGCGCCAGCAGCCAAGGGACTAGCGGGAGGGTTGGGGAGACCCAGTACTTC. The J gene is TRBJ2-5, the V gene TRBV4-1, with TRBD2 matching 15 bases. CDR3 length: 17 residues. Unmatched junction bases numbered 5, after V lost 1 base and J lost 5 bases. The germline CDR1 and CDR2 sequences are MGHRA and YSYEKL.

This clonotype came up a few times. This rearrangement joins TRBV7-8 to TRBJ2-5, with 8 positions matching TRBD2. The DNA end lines up better with TRBJ2-1; the J call may be wrong. Germline loops: CDR1 SGHVS, CDR2 FQNEAQ. The CDR3 length is 16 residues. The CDR3 sequence: CASTQSGGIRGHEQFF. In DNA, the CDR3 is TGTGCCAGCACTCAAAGCGGGGGAATAAGGGGCCATGAGCAGTTCTTC.

This clonotype was detected only a few times. V is TRBV20-1 and J is TRBJ1-1; D call uncertain. Germline V lookup: CDR1 DFQATT, CDR2 SNEGSKA (reference sequence). This CDR3 comprises 11 residues. The CDR3 here is CRGKGGTEAFF. DNA of the CDR3: TGCAGGGGTAAAGGAGGGACTGAAGCTTTCTTT.

This clonotype has only a few counts. V usage is TRBV12-3 or TRBV12-4 and J usage is TRBJ1-6; the D gene is possibly TRBD1 (6 bases). The CDR3 is made up of 12 amino acids. Trimming took off 8 bases at V and 9 bases at J, with 11 bases between the two ends. In DNA, the CDR3 is TGTGCCAGCGGGACAAGCCTTTCACCCCTCCACTTT. Protein sequence: CASGTSLSPLHF.

This clonotype was observed a few times. This sequence joins TRBV27 and TRBJ2-3, with 13 bases that match TRBD2. Trimming took 0 bases from V and 4 from J; bases not matched to a gene: 4. CDR3 length: 17 amino acids. Germline assignment: CDR1 MNHEY and CDR2 SMNVEV (reference sequence). The CDR3 sequence is CASSLSRTSGRADTQYF. In nucleotides, the CDR3 is TGTGCCAGCAGTTTATCCCGGACTAGCGGGAGAGCAGATACGCAGTATTTT.

The chain combines TRBV27 with TRBJ2-7; perhaps TRBD1 as D (5 bases). Trimming removed 7 bases from V and 3 bases from J, with 19 bases in between. CDR1 and CDR2 (germline): MNHEY, SMNVEV (reference sequence). This CDR3 is built from 15 residues. The CDR3 coding sequence is TGTGCCAGCAAAGCCCTCAGGGATACCTTCTACGAGCAGTACTTC. This sequence encodes CASKALRDTFYEQYF.

This clonotype came up a few times. This chain joins TRBV9 and TRBJ2-1; 8 nucleotides match TRBD2. V was clipped by 3 bases and J by 0 bases; unmatched bases: 8. Germline V gives CDR1 SGDLS, CDR2 YYNGEE. This CDR3 has 17 residues. The CDR3 nucleotides read TGTGCCAGCAGCGCGACTAGCGAAAGTAGCTCCTACAATGAGCAGTTCTTC. Protein: CASSATSESSSYNEQFF.

This clonotype was seen more than once but under ten times. CDR3 DNA: TGCGCCAGCAGGAGGAGCGTAGATACGCAGTATTTT. This encodes CASRRSVDTQYF. The chain carries TRBV5-1 and TRBJ2-3; D call uncertain. The CDR3 has 12 amino acids. Per germline, CDR1 SGHRS and CDR2 YFSETQ. Trimming cost V 5 bases and J 5 bases, with 9 bases left between them.

The chain employs TRBV21-1 and TRBJ2-7; TRBD1 is the table's D call, not checked against the DNA. TRBV21-1 is an annotated pseudogene. The CDR3 runs to 19 residues. The CDR3 sequence: CASSNHPGFVPGQNYEQYF. In DNA, the CDR3 is TGTGCCAGCAGCAATCACCCTGGATTCGTCCCGGGACAAAACTACGAGCAGTACTTC.

In this sample, this clonotype turned up a few times. The chain couples TRBV20-1 to TRBJ1-5, with D hard to call. This CDR3 region has 13 residues. Germline V gene data show CDR1 as DFQATT and CDR2 as SNEGSKA (reference sequence). Deletions cut 0 bases from V and 4 bases from J, with 7 bases between. CDR3: CSARDSENQPQHF. CDR3 sequence (DNA): TGCAGTGCTAGAGATTCGGAGAATCAGCCCCAGCATTTT.

The chain carries TRBV2 and TRBJ2-1; 8 positions match TRBD2. J lost 5 bases, V lost 4 bases, and 4 bases had no gene match. The CDR3 consists of 14 residues. Germline-derived CDR1 and CDR2 are SNHLY and FYNNEI. In nucleotides, the CDR3 is TGTGCCAGCAGTGGACTAGCGCCCGACAATGAGCAGTTCTTC. Residues: CASSGLAPDNEQFF. The variable domain in full, completed from reference TRBV2 and TRBJ2-1, reads EPEVTQTPSHQVTQMGQEVILRCVPISNHLYFYWYRQILGQKVEFLVSFYNNEISEKSEIFDDQFSVERPDGSNFTLKIRSTKLEDSAMYFCASSGLAPDNEQFFGPGTRLTVL.

The sample holds many counts of this clonotype. The chain employs TRBV28 and TRBJ2-5, with D hard to call. There are 14 residues in the CDR3. The V end was cut by 5 bases, the J end by 0 bases, with 10 bases between. Germline assignment: CDR1 MDHEN and CDR2 SYDVKM. The CDR3: CASSPRRNQETQYF. CDR3 nucleotide sequence: TGTGCCAGCAGTCCAAGGAGAAACCAAGAGACCCAGTACTTC.

CDR3 bases: TGTGCCAGCAGCGCCCTTGGCGGTGCAGTGGAGACCCAGTACTTC. This translates into CASSALGGAVETQYF. The chain recombines TRBV9 with TRBJ2-5; D remains unclear. Trimming shortened V by 3 bases and J by 5 bases, and 17 bases separated the two germline ends. The CDR3 has 15 residues. The germline CDR1 and CDR2 sequences are SGDLS and YYNGEE.

The chain couples TRBV29-1 to TRBJ1-1; D is undetermined. Trimming removed 6 bases at V and 3 bases at J, with 8 bases between. This CDR3 is built from 11 residues. CDR1 and CDR2 (germline): SQVTM, ANQGSEA. The CDR3 protein is CSVKPDTEAFF. The CDR3 DNA reads TGCAGCGTCAAACCAGACACTGAAGCTTTCTTT.

The genes are TRBV20-1 and TRBJ1-3; D unresolved. The germline gives CDR1 DFQATT, CDR2 SNEGSKA (reference sequence). This CDR3 has 13 residues. V was pared by 0 bases and J by 6 bases, with 9 bases between. CDR3 loop: CSARDRWENTIYF. In DNA, the CDR3 is TGCAGTGCTAGAGATCGATGGGAAAACACCATATATTTT.

This clonotype turned up a few times. V is TRBV4-3 and J is TRBJ2-2; D is unclear. Trimming pared 0 bases from V and 1 base from J, leaving 6 bases between. The length of the CDR3 is 15 residues. CDR1 is LGHNA and CDR2 is YSLEER in the germline V gene. CDR3: CASSQDLMNTGELFF. The CDR3 DNA follows: TGCGCCAGCAGCCAAGATCTAATGAACACCGGGGAGCTGTTTTTT.

The chain recombines TRBV6-5 with TRBJ2-2, with 9 nucleotides matching TRBD2. In germline, CDR1 is MNHEY, CDR2 SVGAGI. This CDR3 spans 16 amino acids. With V trimmed by 0 bases and J by 8 bases, 7 bases remained unmatched. This CDR3 reads CASSYSTGLAGGELFF. DNA of the CDR3: TGTGCCAGCAGTTACTCCACCGGGCTAGCGGGAGGGGAGCTGTTTTTT.

This clonotype was picked up a small number of times. The rearrangement joins TRBV20-1 to TRBJ1-4; D is unresolved. Germline V lookup: CDR1 DFQATT, CDR2 SNEGSKA (reference sequence). The CDR3 is 11 residues long. The ends were cut back, 5 bases at V and 8 bases at J, with 9 bases in the middle. For the CDR3, the DNA is TGCAGTGCTCGGGGTGGGGAAAAACTGTTTTTT. Its translation is CSARGGEKLFF.

This clonotype was counted ten times or more. This chain links TRBV27 with TRBJ1-5, with D hard to call. Germline loops: CDR1 MNHEY, CDR2 SMNVEV (reference sequence). Trimming cost V 9 bases and J 2 bases, with 8 bases left between them. The CDR3 runs to 12 residues. CDR3 nucleotides: TGTGCCAGTGGGGTGGGCAATCAGCCCCAGCATTTT. It specifies CASGVGNQPQHF.

A few counts support this clonotype. V usage is TRBV29-1 and J usage is TRBJ2-3, with TRBD2 identical over 14 bases. Germline V lookup: CDR1 SQVTM, CDR2 ANQGSEA. The CDR3 length is 16 residues. The V and J ends lost 3 bases and 3 bases, in that order; junction bases with no gene match: 5. The CDR3 spells CSVEGLAGELTDTQYF. DNA of the CDR3: TGCAGCGTTGAGGGACTAGCGGGAGAATTGACAGATACGCAGTATTTT.